The next 16 T cell receptor beta chains were all read from a single sample in a study of shared clonotypes between healthy human individuals. TCRdb keeps only in-frame clones here, not all; method: immunoSEQ multiplex PCR. This sample has around 2,000,000 clones, with 90% to 95% found just once. Sequenced input: naive CD4+ T cells sorted from blood. Subset in this sample: CD45RA+ positively selected. The receptors originated from a man between 18 and 29 years old in good health.

About this clone itself: Other DNA sequences in this sample translate to the same CDR3. The DNA for the CDR3 is TGCGCCAGCAGCTTGGGTGGGACCAACTCCTACAATGAGCAGTTCTTC. Translating it yields CASSLGGTNSYNEQFF. The chain employs TRBV5-1 and TRBJ2-1; the D gene could be TRBD1 or TRBD2 (5 bases each). Looked up from germline, CDR1 is SGHRS and CDR2 is YFSETQ. The CDR3 loop spans 16 amino acids. V gave up 0 bases and J gave up 0 bases, with 10 bases separating them.

The chain has TRBV27 and TRBJ2-7; weak D call: TRBD1 (6 bases). CDR1 is MNHEY and CDR2 is SMNVEV in the germline V gene (reference sequence). V was pared by 1 base and J by 3 bases, with 10 bases between. The CDR3 covers 14 residues. As DNA, the CDR3 is TGTGCCAGCAGTTTATTGACAGGTGACTACGAGCAGTACTTC. This gives the protein CASSLLTGDYEQYF.

The chain joins TRBV27 to TRBJ2-5; D is possibly TRBD1 (5 bases). The CDR3 length is 13 residues. V was clipped by 5 bases and J by 0 bases, with 7 bases between them. Germline CDR1 and CDR2: MNHEY and SMNVEV (reference sequence). The DNA of the CDR3 is TGTGCCAGCAGTCGACAGAACCAAGAGACCCAGTACTTC. This encodes CASSRQNQETQYF.

This sequence joins TRBV14 and TRBJ2-7; the D gene is possibly TRBD2 (6 bases). The germline V gene has CDR1 SGHDN and CDR2 FVKESK. This CDR3 contains 15 residues. V dropped 3 bases and J dropped 4 bases, with 16 bases sitting between them. The CDR3 protein is CASSQNPGAGYEQYF. As DNA, the CDR3 is TGTGCCAGCAGCCAGAACCCGGGTGCGGGGTACGAGCAGTACTTC.

Regarding this clone: Other DNA sequences in this specimen translate into the identical CDR3. This rearrangement joins TRBV29-1 to TRBJ2-3; D not certain. Germline-derived CDR1 and CDR2 are SQVTM and ANQGSEA. CDR3 length equals 12 residues. V lost 4 bases and J 0 bases, leaving 5 bases between the germline ends. CDR3 sequence reads: CSVAGSTDTQYF. The CDR3 nucleotides read TGCAGCGTTGCCGGGAGCACAGATACGCAGTATTTT.

J is TRBJ1-2 and V is TRBV4-1; 7 nucleotides agree with TRBD1. Per germline, CDR1 MGHRA and CDR2 YSYEKL. CDR3 length equals 16 residues. V shed 6 bases, J shed 1 base, and the junction held 11 bases outside the gene matches. DNA of the CDR3: TGCGCCAGCAGTCCGACCGGGACAGTTATTAACTATGGCTACACCTTC. Protein product: CASSPTGTVINYGYTF.

The rearrangement joins TRBV5-5 to TRBJ2-7; 9 nucleotides agree with TRBD1. V was clipped by 5 bases and J by 3 bases; unmatched bases: 3. The CDR3 is made up of 13 amino acids. Germline assignment: CDR1 SGHKS and CDR2 YYEKEE (reference sequence). Here the CDR3 DNA reads TGTGCCAGCAGTTCGACAGGGGGCTACGAGCAGTACTTC. The encoded protein is CASSSTGGYEQYF. Full variable domain (rest looked up from reference TRBV5-5 and TRBJ2-7): DAGVTQSPTHLIKTRGQQVTLRCSPISGHKSVSWYQQVLGQGPQFIFQYYEKEERGRGNFPDRFSARQFPNYSSELNVNALLLGDSALYLCASSSTGGYEQYFGPGTRLTVT.

The gene calls are TRBV5-4 and TRBJ2-3; D is ambiguous. The CDR3 has 13 amino acids. In germline, CDR1 is SGHNT, CDR2 YYREEE (reference sequence). The ends were cut back, 7 bases at V and 2 bases at J, with 11 bases in the middle. This CDR3 reads CASGSTLTDTQYF. The CDR3 nucleotides are TGTGCCAGCGGAAGCACCCTCACAGATACGCAGTATTTT.

This clone has only one observation. The chain joins TRBV6-1 to TRBJ1-3; no firm D call. V lost 4 bases and J lost 0, with 7 bases in between. CDR3 size: 14 residues. Germline V gene data show CDR1 as MNHNS and CDR2 as SASEGT. CDR3 loop: CASSATPSGNTIYF. Written as DNA, the CDR3 is TGTGCCAGCAGTGCCACCCCCTCTGGAAACACCATATATTTT.

The chain joins TRBV7-2 to TRBJ2-7; perhaps TRBD2 as D (5 bases). The CDR3 spans 12 residues. Trimming removed 1 base from V and 13 bases from J, with 14 bases in between. CDR1 and CDR2 from the germline V gene are SGHTA and FQGNSA. The CDR3 coding sequence is TGTGCCAGCAGCTTAGACGCGGCTAGCATTTACTTC. Translated: CASSLDAASIYF.

The chain has TRBV5-6 and TRBJ2-7, with D perhaps TRBD1 or TRBD2 (6 bases each). The CDR3 sequence is 15 residues long. Germline CDR1 reads SGHDT; CDR2 reads YYEEEE. V was trimmed by 3 bases and J by 7 bases, leaving 20 bases between them. The CDR3 coding sequence is TGTGCCAGCAGCTCCTTCAGGGGACCCGCGGGAGAGCAGTACTTC. It translates to CASSSFRGPAGEQYF.

The genes are TRBV6-5 and TRBJ1-1, with 7 bases aligning to TRBD1. CDR3 length equals 15 residues. V trimming: 0 bases; J trimming: 5 bases; junction bases outside the gene matches: 6. Germline V gene sequence: CDR1 MNHEY, CDR2 SVGAGI. This CDR3 reads CASSYSSNRGTEAFF. The CDR3 DNA reads as TGTGCCAGCAGTTACTCGTCCAACAGGGGAACTGAAGCTTTCTTT.

This chain uses TRBV5-1 with TRBJ2-1; TRBD2 agrees at 7 bases. Germline V gives CDR1 SGHRS, CDR2 YFSETQ. Trimming removed 1 base from V and 8 bases from J; junction bases left unmatched: 12. This CDR3 has 16 amino acids. The CDR3 sequence: CASSLSGSVREYEQFF. CDR3 coding DNA: TGCGCCAGCAGCTTGTCGGGGTCGGTGCGGGAGTATGAGCAGTTCTTC.

The gene calls are TRBV9 and TRBJ1-3; possibly TRBD1 for D (5 bases). Trimming pared 3 bases from V and 0 bases from J, leaving 16 bases between. The CDR3 spans 17 residues. Germline CDR1 and CDR2: SGDLS and YYNGEE. The DNA for the CDR3 is TGTGCCAGCAGCGGGGCGGCTAGGGGAGCCTCTGGAAACACCATATATTTT. This sequence encodes CASSGAARGASGNTIYF.

This clone has a single count. J is TRBJ2-7 and V is TRBV6-1, with D possibly being TRBD2 (6 bases). The CDR3 has 15 amino acids. With 4 bases removed from V and 1 base from J, the gap between germline ends came to 14 bases. CDR1 and CDR2 from the germline V gene are MNHNS and SASEGT. The CDR3 nucleotides are TGTGCCAGCAGTGTGGTTAGCGGCTCTTCCTACGAGCAGTACTTC. Protein: CASSVVSGSSYEQYF.

The chain is built from TRBV4-1 and TRBJ1-1, with D perhaps matching TRBD1 (6 bases). V was trimmed by 1 base and J by 8 bases, leaving 20 bases between them. The germline gives CDR1 MGHRA, CDR2 YSYEKL. The CDR3 runs 16 residues. The CDR3 here is CASSQAGRGVGVEAFF. CDR3 in DNA: TGCGCCAGCAGCCAAGCCGGAAGGGGGGTGGGTGTGGAAGCTTTCTTT.